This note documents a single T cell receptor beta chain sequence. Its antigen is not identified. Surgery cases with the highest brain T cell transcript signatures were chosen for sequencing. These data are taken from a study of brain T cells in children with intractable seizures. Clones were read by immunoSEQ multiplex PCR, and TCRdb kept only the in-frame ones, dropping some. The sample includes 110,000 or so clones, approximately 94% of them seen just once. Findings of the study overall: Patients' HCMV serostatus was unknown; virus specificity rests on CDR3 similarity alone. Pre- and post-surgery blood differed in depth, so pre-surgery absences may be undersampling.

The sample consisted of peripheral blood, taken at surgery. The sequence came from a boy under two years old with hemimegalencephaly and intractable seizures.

CDR3 nucleotide sequence: TGTGCCAGCAGCAAAGCCGGGACTAGCGGGAGAAGGGACGAGCAGTACTTC. Translated: CASSKAGTSGRRDEQYF. The V and J genes are TRBV21-1 and TRBJ2-7; TRBD2, the table's D call, was not compared with the DNA. TRBV21-1 is classified as a pseudogene. CDR3 size: 17 residues.